This is a list of T cell receptor beta chains from one sample in a study of CD8 T cells in ankylosing spondylitis. TCRdb re-derived calls from the 5' RACE reads in MiXCR, one entry per CDR3 protein. The sample carries about 130,000 distinct CDR3 sequences, roughly 13% recorded once. Sequenced input: blood, either unsorted or a sorted T cell fraction (not recorded which). These receptors came from a female donor with ankylosing spondylitis or in good health (not recorded which). The CDR3 runs from the conserved cysteine through the conserved F or W. D genes are given only for firm matches. For some rows the clone size is stated as once, few or many, or as a class when expanded; others skip it.

v_call,j_call,d_call,clone_size,cdr3_nt,cdr3_aa
TRBV5-1,TRBJ2-2,TRBD2,many,TGCGCCAGCCGCCTAGCGGGAGGGAACACCGGGGAGCTGTTTTTT,CASRLAGGNTGELFF
TRBV18,TRBJ2-3,TRBD1,few,TGTGCCAGCTCACCACCGGAAGGGGGCCCCACAGATACGCAGTATTTT,CASSPPEGGPTDTQYF
TRBV10-2,TRBJ2-1,TRBD2,many,TGCGCCAGCCGACTAGCGGGGGGGCAAAGCAATGAGCAGTTCTTC,CASRLAGGQSNEQFF
TRBV5-1,TRBJ2-1,TRBD2,few,TGCGCCAGCAGCCGACCGGGACTAGCGGGAGGGAAAAATGAGCAGTTCTTC,CASSRPGLAGGKNEQFF
TRBV5-6,TRBJ2-2,.,many,TGTGCCAGCAGCTCAAATGGTGCGGGCCCCGGAACCGGGGAGCTGTTTTTT,CASSSNGAGPGTGELFF
TRBV7-2,TRBJ2-5,.,.,TGTGCCAGCACCAACCCCGACCGCGAGACCCAGTACTTC,CASTNPDRETQYF
TRBV5-1,TRBJ2-1,.,many,TGCGCCAGCAGCTTGTTGTCAGGAACCTACAATGAGCAGTTCTTC,CASSLLSGTYNEQFF
TRBV20-1,TRBJ2-5,.,many,TGCAGTGCTAGAGATTTGGGGCTTAGGACCCAGTACTTC,CSARDLGLRTQYF
TRBV7-2,TRBJ2-2,.,few,TGTGCCGGAAGAAATTTCCGGGAATCGGGGGAGCTGTTTTTT,CAGRNFRESGELFF
TRBV6-2/TRBV6-3,TRBJ1-1,TRBD1,.,TGTGCCAGCAGTTACCTTCCCCGGACAGGGATGGACACTGAAGCTTTCTTT,CASSYLPRTGMDTEAFF
TRBV5-1,TRBJ2-4,TRBD2,.,TGCGCCAGCAGCCCGCTAGCGGGGGTGGACATTCAGTACTTC,CASSPLAGVDIQYF
TRBV19,TRBJ1-3,.,.,TGTGCCAGTTCTCAGACAGCCACGGGAAACACCATATATTTT,CASSQTATGNTIYF
TRBV5-1,TRBJ2-2,.,many,TGCGCCAGCAGCTTGGTAGTGGGTACGAACACCGGGGAGCTGTTTTTT,CASSLVVGTNTGELFF
TRBV6-5,TRBJ2-3,.,many,TGTGCCAGCAGTTCCTTCGACTCCTGGGGAGGCACAGATACGCAGTATTTT,CASSSFDSWGGTDTQYF
TRBV29-1,TRBJ2-1,TRBD1,few,TGCAGCGCTCCGGGACAGGGAACTGGCGATGAGCAGTTCTTC,CSAPGQGTGDEQFF
TRBV2,TRBJ2-7,TRBD2,few,TGTGCCAGCAGTGACGGCCTAGCGGGCTACGAGCAGTACTTC,CASSDGLAGYEQYF
TRBV12-3/TRBV12-4,TRBJ2-1,.,.,TGTGCCAGCAGTTCCCCGAGCCGAGCCTCTTTCACCTACAATGAGCAGTTCTTC,CASSSPSRASFTYNEQFF
TRBV29-1,TRBJ2-1,.,many,TGCAGCGTCCCCCTCTTGGCTGGCTCCTACAATGAGCAGTTCTTC,CSVPLLAGSYNEQFF
TRBV2,TRBJ2-3,.,.,TGTGCCAGCAGTGCCCTAGGGCAGTCAGATACGCAGTATTTT,CASSALGQSDTQYF
TRBV7-9,TRBJ2-1,.,many,TGTGCCAGCAGCTTATCTCTAGGGGGAACCAATGAGCAGTTCTTC,CASSLSLGGTNEQFF
TRBV29-1,TRBJ2-7,TRBD1,.,TGCAGCGTTGGGCCAGGGGGCCTCTACGAGCAGTACTTC,CSVGPGGLYEQYF
TRBV7-6,TRBJ2-1,.,few,TGTGCCAGCAGCCAGCCGAAGCGTCACAATGAGCAGTTCTTC,CASSQPKRHNEQFF
TRBV4-1,TRBJ1-3,TRBD1,many,TGCGCCAGCAGCCAAGAAGTAGGGGGCGGAAACACCATATATTTT,CASSQEVGGGNTIYF